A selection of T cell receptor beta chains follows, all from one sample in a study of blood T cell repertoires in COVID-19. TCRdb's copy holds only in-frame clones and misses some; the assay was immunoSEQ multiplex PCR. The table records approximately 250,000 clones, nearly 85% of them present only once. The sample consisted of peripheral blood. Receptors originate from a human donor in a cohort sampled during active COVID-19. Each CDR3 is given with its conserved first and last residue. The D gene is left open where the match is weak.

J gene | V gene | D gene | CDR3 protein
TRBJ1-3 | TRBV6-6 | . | CATSSPGGNTIYF
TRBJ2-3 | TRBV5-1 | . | CASSLASFGGTDTQYF
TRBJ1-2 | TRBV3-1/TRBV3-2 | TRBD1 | CASTSGGGQGLYGYTF
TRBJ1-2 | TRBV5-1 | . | CASSPPDMKIGYTF
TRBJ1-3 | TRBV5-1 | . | CASSLAGSSGNTIYF
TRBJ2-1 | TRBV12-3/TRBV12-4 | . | CASSDFNEQFF
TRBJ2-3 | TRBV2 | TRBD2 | CASSNPGLAGAGDTQYF
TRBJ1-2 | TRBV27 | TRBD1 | CASSLVPGQGFGGYTF
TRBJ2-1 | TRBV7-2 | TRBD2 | CASSLVWLAGRNEQFF
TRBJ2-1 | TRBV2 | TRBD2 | CAGLSGSGNEQFF
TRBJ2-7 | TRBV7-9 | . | CASSFGDTFSYEQYF